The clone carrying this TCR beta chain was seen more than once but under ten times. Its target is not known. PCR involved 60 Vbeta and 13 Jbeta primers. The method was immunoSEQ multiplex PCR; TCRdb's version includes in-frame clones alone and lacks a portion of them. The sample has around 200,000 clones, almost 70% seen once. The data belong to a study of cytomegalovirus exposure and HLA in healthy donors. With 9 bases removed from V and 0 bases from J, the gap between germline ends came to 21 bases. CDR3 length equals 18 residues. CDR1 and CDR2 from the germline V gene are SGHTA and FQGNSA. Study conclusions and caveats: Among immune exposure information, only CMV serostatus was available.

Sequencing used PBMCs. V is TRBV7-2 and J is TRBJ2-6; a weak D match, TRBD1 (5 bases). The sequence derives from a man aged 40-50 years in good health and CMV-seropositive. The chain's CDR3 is CARLPATEKSSGANVLTF. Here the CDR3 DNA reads TGTGCCAGACTACCCGCGACAGAAAAAAGCTCTGGGGCCAACGTCCTGACTTTC.